Ten or more counts support the clone carrying this T cell receptor beta chain. No antigen is known for it. This sample is drawn from a study of T-cell reconstitution after alpha-beta-depleted transplantation in children. General study results and limits: Two months or so post-transplant, alpha-beta T cells reportedly derived from several hundred expanded graft clones.

TCRbeta library preparation incorporated unique molecular identifiers. MiXCR, run by TCRdb on the PCR reads, gives a single entry per CDR3 protein. The sample lists about 200,000 distinct CDR3 sequences; approximately 6.3% were seen once. The junction had 6 bases not matched to a gene; V was cut back by 6 bases and J by 5 bases. The CDR3 runs 14 residues. Germline CDR1 reads DFQATT; CDR2 reads SNEGSKA (reference sequence). The genes are TRBV20-1 and TRBJ2-2; 10 bases are a match to TRBD2. This specimen was PBMCs, taken before TCRalphabeta/CD19-depleted stem cell transplant. This sequence was found in a boy aged 2 to 10 with acute lymphoblastic leukemia, due to receive a stem cell transplant. CDR3: CSALTSGTTGELFF. Written as DNA, the CDR3 is TGCAGTGCCCTTACTAGCGGGACAACCGGGGAGCTGTTTTTT.